The rows below give T cell receptor beta chains drawn from one sample of a study of T cells in Graves' hyperthyroidism and ophthalmopathy. TCRdb recomputed calls from the multiplex PCR reads with MiXCR, one row per CDR3 protein. The table includes a few hundred thousand distinct CDR3 sequences, around 16% detected once. The sample was blood. The receptor set was obtained from a woman aged 18-30 years with Graves' hyperthyroidism that later progressed to Graves' ophthalmopathy. CDR3s leave out the opening cysteine and the closing phenylalanine or tryptophan. The order of the fields is CDR3 protein, V gene, J gene.

cdr3_aa: ASSGPWTSVDNEQF; v_call: TRBV28; j_call: TRBJ2-1
cdr3_aa: ASSFGLAVQTPYEQY; v_call: TRBV28; j_call: TRBJ2-7
cdr3_aa: ASSQDGTGTGELF; v_call: TRBV4-1; j_call: TRBJ2-2
cdr3_aa: ASSRPWGQGDEQY; v_call: TRBV7-9; j_call: TRBJ2-7
cdr3_aa: ASSTRTGNQPQH; v_call: TRBV19; j_call: TRBJ1-5
cdr3_aa: ASRIWREDYNEQF; v_call: TRBV6-1; j_call: TRBJ2-1
cdr3_aa: SAREDYGTSGTGELF; v_call: TRBV20-1; j_call: TRBJ2-2
cdr3_aa: ASRPSGSSEQY; v_call: TRBV12-3/TRBV12-4; j_call: TRBJ2-7
cdr3_aa: SARREGARSYEQY; v_call: TRBV20-1; j_call: TRBJ2-7
cdr3_aa: ASRGTGTGELF; v_call: TRBV28; j_call: TRBJ2-2
cdr3_aa: ASSIQGAQMGAF; v_call: TRBV7-3; j_call: TRBJ1-1
cdr3_aa: ASSLAGLPYEQY; v_call: TRBV5-1; j_call: TRBJ2-7
cdr3_aa: ASSRDRGDNQPQH; v_call: TRBV28; j_call: TRBJ1-5
cdr3_aa: SVEGGPATNEQF; v_call: TRBV29-1; j_call: TRBJ2-1
cdr3_aa: ASSPPVTSDQGYNEQF; v_call: TRBV18; j_call: TRBJ2-1
cdr3_aa: ASSPVGGAGEQY; v_call: TRBV3-1; j_call: TRBJ2-7
cdr3_aa: ASSFDMGLAGGHEQF; v_call: TRBV5-6; j_call: TRBJ2-1
cdr3_aa: ASSFLFGPSGGASSYNEQF; v_call: TRBV11-2; j_call: TRBJ2-1
cdr3_aa: SVVQGGGYYGYT; v_call: TRBV29-1; j_call: TRBJ1-2
cdr3_aa: SAAGTVIDEQY; v_call: TRBV20-1; j_call: TRBJ2-7
cdr3_aa: SASSSGRGEQY; v_call: TRBV20-1; j_call: TRBJ2-7
cdr3_aa: ASSYRALYEQY; v_call: TRBV6-1; j_call: TRBJ2-7
cdr3_aa: ASSQAGRLAVYNEQF; v_call: TRBV4-2; j_call: TRBJ2-1